This T cell receptor beta chain is from a study of cytomegalovirus exposure and HLA in healthy donors (dated by TCRdb to the late 2010s). A note on the overall study: According to an earlier analysis of around 600 of the donors, about 179 million T cells yielded roughly 110 million unique TCR beta sequences and 276 Gb of sequence data. Donor age, sex, ethnicity and CMV serostatus were compiled together with the repertoire data. To predict cytomegalovirus infection status, the study combined high-throughput TCR immunosequencing, statistical association of individual TCRs with disease status, and machine learning. A later analysis re-examined previously published TCR beta repertoires from hundreds of donors and added high-resolution HLA genotyping to investigate patterns of TCR occurrence. A later genetic analysis used genome-wide SNP genotypes for about 60% of the roughly 700 donors, treating that subset as a discovery cohort. In the later analysis, no new phenotypic data were used to find candidate immune exposures; instead, reliance was placed on TCR beta sequences and their occurrence across donors. The aim of the study was to test whether cataloging public T cell receptors could identify signatures of past pathogen exposure. Because of strong linkage in the cohort, roughly 5 DR-DQ haplotypes were treated as single units for association and clustering. Every discovery cohort repertoire had been produced on one sequencing platform. The number of donors typed differed by locus, with about 629-630 for A, B, C, DRB1 and DQB1, over 500 for DQA1, under 610 for DPA1, and about 450 for DPB1. Across under 500 genotyped donors of the cohort, an average of roughly 250,000 unique TCR beta nucleotide sequences per donor were sequenced, and roughly 20% of those sequences were non-productive. Besides the first cohort of approximately 670 subjects, a separate validation cohort made up of over 100 different subjects was used. The study used immunosequencing to profile the T cell repertoires of approximately 690 subjects and linked those repertoires to cytomegalovirus serostatus. The genetic ancestry cluster associated with self-reported Caucasian donors included about 81% of the roughly 400 genotyped donors. An earlier analysis of several hundred of the donors applied high-throughput TCR beta sequencing to assess whether each TCR beta V gene segment acted as functional or pseudogenic. An early release that covered roughly 600 HLA-typed donors contained approximately 300 gigabases of sequencing data and tens of millions of unique TCR sequences. Class I and class II HLA loci were covered by the typing at four-digit resolution. What the authors observed across the whole study: A further reported finding was that TCR beta sequences accurately predicted the HLA-A and HLA-B alleles for most subjects in the first cohort. The authors suggested that the approach could potentially be extended to other disease states and immunological phenotypes. An association between a missense DCLRE1C variant and V-gene and J-gene trimming of TCR beta chains was found in a later genetic analysis and replicated in an independent cohort. A total of fewer than 200 TCR beta chains were listed by the study as associated with cytomegalovirus. A later analysis found that TCR association rates varied across HLA loci, with DRB1 alleles showing the most associated TCRs and HLA-C alleles the fewest. Because HLA typing was unavailable for some donors at each locus, only the typed subset was used in association tests. Three of the identified cytomegalovirus-associated TCR beta chains were confirmed in vitro to be specific for cytomegalovirus antigens. The presence/absence analyses assumed that sequencing depth was roughly uniform across donors, and that assumption may not be true. In both the original and validation cohorts, the classifier was reported to diagnose cytomegalovirus status with high specificity and sensitivity. Across donors, most TCR sequences were observed very rarely, whereas some public TCRs were present in many individuals. When HLA alleles, especially DR and DQ, strongly co-occurred, attributing TCR associations to individual alleles was difficult. Some IMGT-functional V segments, including TRBV6-2 and TRBV6-3, could not be distinguished by the 87-base-pair reads and were therefore excluded. In a later analysis, several top co-occurrence clusters were reported to appear linked to parvovirus B19, influenza, CMV and Epstein-Barr virus. Specific HLA alleles were associated with about 17,000 TCR beta sequences at a false discovery rate of 0.05 in a later analysis. The sequencing pipeline was judged likely to have produced a cluster of highly shared sequence variants as a technical artifact. A later genetic analysis reported fewer N-insertions in productive TCRs among donors in an Asian-associated ancestry cluster than the roughly 620-donor mean. A later analysis found that HLA-associated TCR beta chains were more clonally expanded and had lower generation probabilities than equally common non-associated chains. Linkage disequilibrium might explain the correlated functional status among segregating V segments, but an unknown experimental factor could not be ruled out. An earlier analysis of 587 of the donors showed that most TCR beta V segments appeared in productive rearrangements either about 90% or about 30% of the time, which broadly matched IMGT annotations. Immune exposure information for the cohort was limited to CMV serostatus. Most CMV-associated TCR beta chains appeared to be HLA-restricted in a later analysis, and the HLA associations seemed to be driven largely by CMV exposure. Because counts were too low, more than 15 rarely observed V segments, including chromosome 9 orphons, were left out of the earlier analysis of 500 to 650 of the donors. This cohort had only TCR beta chains sequenced, and the lack of alpha or paired-chain data limited which features could be detected.

For CDR1 and CDR2, the germline V gene lists MGHRA and YSYEKL. There are 15 amino acids in the CDR3, from cysteine to phenylalanine inclusive. Left in the record is the CDR3 DNA by itself, 45 bases read in frame from the first base. Compared with germline, V lacks 2 bases and J lacks 3 bases; bases without a gene match: 4. Remarks on this clone: Its antigen remains unidentified. Base qualities are not recorded, but no much larger clone differs from it by a single base.

Libraries were built with the immunoSEQ multiplex PCR assay. For the multiplex PCR, a mixture combining 60 forward primers for TCR Vbeta segments and 13 reverse primers for TCR Jbeta segments was used. The CDR3 region of rearranged TCR beta genes was amplified from genomic DNA with a multiplex PCR assay. The amplified TCR beta libraries were sequenced on the Illumina HiSeq System as 87-base-pair reads. Under the source paper's analysis protocol: A later analysis counted about 80 million unique TCR beta chains across the 666 repertoires, and roughly 10 million of these chains were shared by at least two donors. A nearest-neighbor algorithm error-corrected the raw reads and collapsed the reads into unique sequences, merging closely related sequences to remove PCR and sequencing errors. To assign V, D and J gene segments, CDR3 sequences were aligned to IMGT reference sequences. For a sequence to be retained, a match of at least six nucleotides was required to both a V gene segment and a J gene segment. A rearrangement counted as productive if the CDR3 had no stop codons and remained in frame with V and J, and every other rearrangement counted as non-productive. Following IMGT convention, CDR3 was defined as the stretch from the second conserved V-encoded cysteine up to the conserved J-encoded phenylalanine. Sequences without an unambiguous match to a single V gene segment were excluded from the earlier analysis of 450 to 750 of the donors. An earlier analysis of fewer than 750 of the donors called V segments functional above 56.7% productive rearrangements and segregating when the between-donor standard deviation exceeded 5%. A statistical classification framework was built to diagnose cytomegalovirus status from the catalog of TCR beta chain sequences. In a later analysis, V and J genes were assigned by comparing TCR nucleotide sequences against IMGT/GENE-DB human TR gene sequences. In a later analysis, CDR3 sequences and most-parsimonious VDJ recombination scenarios were assigned using the TCRdist pipeline. In a later analysis, each TCR beta chain was defined by its CDR3 amino acid sequence together with its V-gene family, and reads lacking a unique V-gene family were excluded. A later analysis removed 550 to 650 highly shared, low-generation-probability nucleotide sequences to deal with suspected cross-contamination and a sequencing artifact. For each public chain, a later analysis derived a clonal expansion index from normalized ranks of inferred template counts within each repertoire. Generation probabilities in a later analysis came from a VDJ recombination model fitted to out-of-frame rearrangements, and those results were checked against IGoR. A later analysis scored TCR-TCR, TCR-HLA and TCR-CMV co-occurrence with hypergeometric tests, applying a repertoire-size bias correction to TCR pairs. To estimate false discovery rates, a later analysis permuted the HLA or CMV assignments 20 times. In a later analysis, co-occurring TCRs were grouped using DBSCAN, and TCRdist sequence similarity was added for clustering within HLA-allele-positive subsets. For co-occurrence clustering, repertoires with fewer than 30,000 or more than 120,000 public chains were excluded, along with five or six repertoires with anomalous nucleotide sharing. TCRdb limited this immuneACCESS table to in-frame rearrangements with V and J called. A share of clones is missing; checked studies link under half to unresolved V genes, and the rest is unexplained. V, J and clone size derive from that table, while D and trimming were established from the DNA sequence. This sample comprises some 130,000 clones, about three quarters of them detected only once. The ten biggest clones cover 2% to 3% of the sample.

The cohort was made up of hundreds of healthy bone marrow donors. At the time of sampling, every cohort member was nominally healthy, though immune exposures that went unrecorded were likely present. The donor was CMV seropositive and belonged to the group of about 290 seropositive cohort members. A peripheral blood sample was provided by each donor, and peripheral blood mononuclear cells were used for TCR beta sequencing. The Qiagen DNeasy Blood Extraction Kit was used to extract genomic DNA from the blood cell samples. The TCR sequence derives from a woman aged 55-70 years in good health and CMV-seropositive. The rearranged segments are TRBV4-1 and TRBJ1-5; 7 central nucleotides agree with TRBD1. Sequenced input: PBMCs. The CDR3 here reads CASSQPDRDNQPQHF. The DNA is as follows: TGCGCCAGCAGCCAACCTGACAGGGACAATCAGCCCCAGCATTTT.